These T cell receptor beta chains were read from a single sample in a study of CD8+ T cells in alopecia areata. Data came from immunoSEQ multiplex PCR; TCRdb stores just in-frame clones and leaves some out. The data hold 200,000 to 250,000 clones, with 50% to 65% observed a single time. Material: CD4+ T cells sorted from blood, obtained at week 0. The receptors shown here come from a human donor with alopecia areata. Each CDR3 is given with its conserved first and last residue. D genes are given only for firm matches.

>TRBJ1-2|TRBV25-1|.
CASSESPTYYGYTF
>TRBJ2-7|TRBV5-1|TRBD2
CASGMTSGYEQYF
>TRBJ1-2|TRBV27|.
CASGAWGRANGYTF
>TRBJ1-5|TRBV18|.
CASSMPGYETQPQHF
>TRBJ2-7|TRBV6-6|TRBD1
CASTRDRPYYEQYF
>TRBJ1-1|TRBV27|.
CASSLEWGAHTEAFF
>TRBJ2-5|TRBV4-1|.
CASSQPTGRDQETQYF
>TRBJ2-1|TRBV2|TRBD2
CASSEVLAGAAFF
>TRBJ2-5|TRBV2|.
CASTKPGQEYF
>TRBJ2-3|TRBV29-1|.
CSVVGQYTDTQYF
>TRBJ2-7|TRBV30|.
CAWSRQERDEQYF
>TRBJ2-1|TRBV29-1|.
CSVEDLTPGPINYNEQFF
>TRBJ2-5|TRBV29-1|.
CSVQQETQYF
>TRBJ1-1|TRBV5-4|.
CASSWGSGEETEAFF
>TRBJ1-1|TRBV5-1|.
CASSLFTGPTGDTEAFF
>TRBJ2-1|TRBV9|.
CASSVDSGEQFF
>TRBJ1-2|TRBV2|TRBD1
CASKGTDSVGYTF
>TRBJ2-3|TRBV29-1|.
CSAEISTDTQYF
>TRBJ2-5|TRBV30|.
CAWTRSLQETQYF
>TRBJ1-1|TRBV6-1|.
CASSEMVNTEAFF
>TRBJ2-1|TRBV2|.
CASSAVATPYNEQFF
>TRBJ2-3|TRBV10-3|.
CAISGGTDTQYF
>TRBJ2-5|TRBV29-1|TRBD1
CSVDINRGHRETQYF
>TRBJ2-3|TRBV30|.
CAWSPHSTDTQYF
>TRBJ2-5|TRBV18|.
CASSPLSGQLVETQYF
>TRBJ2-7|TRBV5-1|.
CASSLDLYEQYF
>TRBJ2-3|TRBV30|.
CAWSRDLTDTQYF
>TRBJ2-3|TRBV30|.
CAWRGLLSTDTQYF
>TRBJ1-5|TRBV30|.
CAWSSGTDQPQHF
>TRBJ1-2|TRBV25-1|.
CASSEYGGWVGGYTF
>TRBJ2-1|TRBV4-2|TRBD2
CASSQDPRLAGQWGSNEQFF
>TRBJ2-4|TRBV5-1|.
CASSLGGLPSDIQYF
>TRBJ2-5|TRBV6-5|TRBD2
CASSLTSVETQYF
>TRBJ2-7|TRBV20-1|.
CSAQTPYEQYF
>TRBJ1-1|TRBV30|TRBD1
CAWSPRAGTAFGAFF
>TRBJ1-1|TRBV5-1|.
CASTDQEDTEAFF
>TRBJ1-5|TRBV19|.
CASSPGQVQHF
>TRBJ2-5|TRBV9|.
CASSVSPAGGLYQETQYF
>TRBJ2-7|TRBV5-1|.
CASSLSGTGTYEQYF
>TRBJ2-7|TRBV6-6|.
CATNPPGAHEQYF
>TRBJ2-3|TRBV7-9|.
CASSSGRGPTDTQYF